Presented here are 10 T cell receptor beta chains from one specimen sequenced in a study of shared clonotypes between healthy human individuals. The table came from immunoSEQ multiplex PCR; TCRdb's copy has only in-frame clones and leaves some out. The profile covers 2 million to 2.5 million clones, with 80% to 95% appearing a single time and about 0.39% taken by the ten largest. The sequencing input was naive CD4+ T cells from PBMCs. The subset: CD45RA+ positively selected. The origin of the receptors is a man aged 18 to 29 in good health. Some clones in this sample may be carry-over from other donors' samples.

This chain uses TRBV10-3 with TRBJ2-1, with 7 bases lining up with TRBD1. Germline CDR1 reads ENHRY; CDR2 reads SYGVKD. V lost 2 bases and J lost 6; bases outside the gene matches: 7. CDR3 length: 15 amino acids. The CDR3 DNA reads TGTGCCATCAGTGAGGCTGGGACAGCGAGCAATGAGCAGTTCTTC. The encoded protein is CAISEAGTASNEQFF.

Note on this clone: Other DNA sequences in the sample encode the same CDR3. The V call is TRBV28, the J call TRBJ1-4; 9 nucleotides agree with TRBD1. The V gene's germline CDR1 is MDHEN and CDR2 SYDVKM. The CDR3 totals 14 residues. Trimming cost V 8 bases and J 7 bases; bases outside gene matches: 8. CDR3 protein: CASRTGGVGEKLFF. The CDR3 DNA sequence: TGTGCCAGCCGCACAGGGGGCGTAGGTGAAAAACTGTTTTTT.

The chain links TRBV4-2 to TRBJ2-5; TRBD2 matches 16 bases. Germline assignment: CDR1 LGHNA and CDR2 YNFKEQ. The CDR3 consists of 18 residues. J was trimmed by 1 base and V by 0 bases; bases with no gene match: 2. Here the CDR3 DNA reads TGTGCCAGCAGCCAAGAGGGACTAGCGGGAGGGCCCCAAGAGACCCAGTACTTC. Amino acids: CASSQEGLAGGPQETQYF.

V and J are TRBV11-2 and TRBJ1-2; 8 nucleotides line up with TRBD1. V was pared by 5 bases and J by 8 bases, with 4 bases of the junction left unmatched. The CDR3 loop spans 12 amino acids. Germline V CDR1 and CDR2: SGHAT, FQNNGV. The CDR3 sequence is CASSPWTGGYTF. The CDR3 DNA follows: TGTGCCAGCAGCCCCTGGACAGGGGGCTACACCTTC.

This chain joins TRBV5-6 and TRBJ2-1, with D unresolved. Germline-derived CDR1 and CDR2 are SGHDT and YYEEEE. Trimming pared 3 bases from V and 7 bases from J, leaving 11 bases between. The CDR3 is 13 amino acids. DNA for the CDR3: TGTGCCAGCAGCTGGGTTACCTCGAATGAGCAGTTCTTC. Its translation is CASSWVTSNEQFF. Based on the CDR3 plus reference TRBV5-6 and TRBJ2-1, the full variable domain is DAGVTQSPTHLIKTRGQQVTLRCSPKSGHDTVSWYQQALGQGPQFIFQYYEEEERQRGNFPDRFSGHQFPNYSSELNVNALLLGDSALYLCASSWVTSNEQFFGPGTRLTVL.

This clone was seen a few times. The sample has other DNA sequences that encode this CDR3 too. This chain joins TRBV6-6 and TRBJ1-5; 7 bases map to TRBD1. This CDR3 comprises 15 residues. CDR1 MNHNY and CDR2 SVGAGI come from the germline V gene (reference sequence). Germline trimming cut 6 bases from V and 0 bases from J; bases unmatched to any gene: 5. CDR3 loop: CASSPDRNSNQPQHF. CDR3 DNA sequence: TGTGCCAGCAGCCCGGACAGGAATAGCAATCAGCCCCAGCATTTT.

The chain recombines TRBV6-4 with TRBJ2-3; 8 bases align to TRBD2. V shed 6 bases, J shed 0 bases, and the junction held 5 bases outside the gene matches. This CDR3 has 15 amino acids. The germline gives CDR1 MRHNA, CDR2 SNTAGT. CDR3 protein: CASRETSVSTDTQYF. The CDR3 nucleotides read TGTGCCAGCAGGGAGACTAGCGTAAGCACAGATACGCAGTATTTT.

The V gene is TRBV5-6, the J gene TRBJ1-2; 7 bases agree with TRBD1. Germline CDR1 is SGHDT and CDR2 is YYEEEE. Trimming took 3 bases from V and 2 from J; bases not matched to a gene: 10. This CDR3 region has 16 residues. CDR3 in DNA: TGTGCCAGCAGCTCCCGACGGGACAGAGTAAACTATGGCTACACCTTC. Residues: CASSSRRDRVNYGYTF.

In regard to this clone: This sample includes further DNA sequences coding for the same CDR3. V is TRBV7-2 and J is TRBJ1-1, with 7 bases lining up with TRBD1. V dropped 1 base and J dropped 2; count of bases not matched to a gene: 1. Germline V gives CDR1 SGHTA, CDR2 FQGNSA. The CDR3 is 14 amino acids. The CDR3 nucleotides are TGTGCCAGCAGCTTAGACAGGGGTAACACTGAAGCTTTCTTT. Amino acid sequence: CASSLDRGNTEAFF.

The rearrangement uses TRBV7-2 and TRBJ1-5; 7 nucleotides match TRBD1. The CDR3 totals 16 residues. V lost 1 base, J lost 4 bases, and 7 bases stayed unmatched. CDR1 is SGHTA and CDR2 is FQGNSA in the germline V gene. The DNA for the CDR3 is TGTGCCAGCAGCTTAGAAGCGGCAGGGGGAAATCAGCCCCAGCATTTT. This encodes CASSLEAAGGNQPQHF.